This passage covers 7 T cell receptor beta chains from one sample sequenced in a study of identical twins. TCRdb independently ran MiXCR on the 5' RACE reads; one entry per CDR3 protein. The sample carries approximately 470,000 distinct CDR3 sequences, 12% to 15% recorded once. These data were also filed under a second study, of yellow fever vaccine responses in identical twins.

Source material: CD4+ T cells sorted from blood. These receptors were obtained from a woman aged 18 to 35 in good health.

This clonotype was seen more than once but under ten times. This sequence joins TRBV3-1 and TRBJ1-2; the D is unclear. Trimming stripped 3 bases from V and 2 bases from J, with 10 bases between. CDR1 LGHDT and CDR2 YNNKEL come from the germline V gene (reference sequence). The CDR3 is made up of 14 amino acids. DNA for the CDR3: TGTGCCAGCAGCCAGGCGACGGTGAACTATGGCTACACCTTC. The encoded protein is CASSQATVNYGYTF.

This clonotype appeared a few times. J is TRBJ2-7 and V is TRBV3-1, with 8 bases fitting TRBD2. This CDR3 comprises 15 residues. V was clipped by 2 bases and J by 5 bases; unmatched bases: 8. Germline lookup yields CDR1 LGHDT and CDR2 YNNKEL (reference sequence). CDR3 DNA sequence: TGTGCCAGCAGCCAACGGGGGGGACGGTCTCACGAGCAGTACTTC. Its protein product is CASSQRGGRSHEQYF.

V is TRBV7-3 and J is TRBJ2-2, with 9 bases lining up with TRBD2. Germline V gives CDR1 SGHTA, CDR2 FQGTGA. The V and J ends lost 6 bases and 2 bases, in that order; junction bases with no gene match: 4. This CDR3 is 15 amino acids long. CDR3 residues: CASSWRGGNTGELFF. The DNA for the CDR3 is TGTGCCAGCAGTTGGCGGGGGGGAAACACCGGGGAGCTGTTTTTT.

The rearrangement links TRBV30 to TRBJ2-5; D unresolved. The CDR3 contains 12 residues. Per the germline V gene, CDR1 is GTSNPN and CDR2 is SVGIG (reference sequence). V was pared by 3 bases and J by 0 bases, with 5 bases between. The DNA for the CDR3 is TGTGCCTGGAGCGAATACCAAGAGACCCAGTACTTC. Protein: CAWSEYQETQYF.

In this sample, this clonotype turned up a few times. The chain uses TRBV4-2 and TRBJ2-1; TRBD1 or TRBD2 may be the D gene (6 bases each). Germline V CDR1 and CDR2: LGHNA, YNFKEQ. The V gene lost 0 bases and the J gene lost 3 bases, with 12 bases spanning the gap. There are 16 residues in the CDR3. CDR3 nucleotide sequence: TGTGCCAGCAGCCAAGATGGGGGGCCAATCTACAATGAGCAGTTCTTC. Translating gives CASSQDGGPIYNEQFF.

V usage is TRBV28 and J usage is TRBJ2-7, with 8 nucleotides matching TRBD1. This CDR3 contains 14 residues. Germline trimming cut 7 bases from V and 1 base from J; bases unmatched to any gene: 6. The germline V gene has CDR1 MDHEN and CDR2 SYDVKM. CDR3 DNA: TGTGCCAGCATCAAAACAGGGGGATCCTACGAGCAGTACTTC. Protein sequence: CASIKTGGSYEQYF.

The rearrangement uses TRBV4-3 and TRBJ2-1; possibly TRBD2 for D (6 bases). From germline, CDR1 is LGHNA and CDR2 YSLEER. The length of the CDR3 is 14 residues. Trimming left V 1 base short and J 6 bases short, with 10 bases between. CDR3 loop: CASSQGASVNEQFF. The DNA of the CDR3 is TGCGCCAGCAGCCAAGGGGCTAGCGTCAATGAGCAGTTCTTC.